This TCR beta chain comes out of a study of blood T cells in healthy people across ages. Study findings and constraints: It was held that the diversity estimates obtained from one million T cells were underestimates.

Russia was home to the donors, healthy Caucasian individuals aged 6 to 90. This CDR3 region has 14 residues. Germline V lookup: CDR1 SEHNR, CDR2 FQNEAQ (reference sequence). V lost 4 bases to trimming and J lost 6 bases; unmatched junction nucleotides: 9. The authors ran a second PCR of roughly 6 to 12 cycles using a sample-barcoded 5' primer and a J-beta primer mix. TCRdb processed the 5' RACE reads anew with MiXCR; each CDR3 protein has one entry. Of 1.5 million to 2 million distinct CDR3 sequences in the sample, about 32% were seen once. This clonotype came up a few times. The target antigen is unknown.

This sequence joins TRBV7-9 and TRBJ2-7; TRBD1 matches 7 bases. Specimen: blood. The sequence came from a woman younger than 45 in good health. In DNA, the CDR3 is TGTGCCAGCAGCTATGGGACAGCCTGGTTCGAGCAGTACTTC. It yields the protein CASSYGTAWFEQYF. Supplemented by reference TRBV7-9 and TRBJ2-7, the full variable domain reads DTGVSQNPRHKITKRGQNVTFRCDPISEHNRLYWYRQTLGQGPEFLTYFQNEAQLEKSRLLSDRFSAERPKGSFSTLEIQRTEQGDSAMYLCASSYGTAWFEQYFGPGTRLTVT.